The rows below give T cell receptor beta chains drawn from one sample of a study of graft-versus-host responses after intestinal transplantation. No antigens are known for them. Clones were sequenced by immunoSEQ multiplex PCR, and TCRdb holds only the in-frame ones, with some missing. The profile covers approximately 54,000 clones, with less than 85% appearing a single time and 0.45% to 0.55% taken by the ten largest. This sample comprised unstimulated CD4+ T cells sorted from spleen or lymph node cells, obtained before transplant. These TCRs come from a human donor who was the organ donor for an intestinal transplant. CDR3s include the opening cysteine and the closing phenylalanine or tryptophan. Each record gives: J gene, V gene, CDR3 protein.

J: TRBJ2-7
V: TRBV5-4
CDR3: CASSSLAGGPGEQYF

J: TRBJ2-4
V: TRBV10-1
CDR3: CASSDGEGVAKNIQYF

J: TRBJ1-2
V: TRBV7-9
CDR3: CASSLGRPYGYTF

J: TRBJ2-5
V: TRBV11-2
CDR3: CASSLRLGIQETQYF

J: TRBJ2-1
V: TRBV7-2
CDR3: CASSPYNEQFF

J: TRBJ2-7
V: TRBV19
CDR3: CASSPHGDRVTYEQYF

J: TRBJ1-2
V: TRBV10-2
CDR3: CASSESGHYGYTF

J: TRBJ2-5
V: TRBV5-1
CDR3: CASSLNQETQYF

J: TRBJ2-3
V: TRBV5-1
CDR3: CASSLGSGRADTQYF

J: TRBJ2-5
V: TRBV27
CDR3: CASRSSGETQYF

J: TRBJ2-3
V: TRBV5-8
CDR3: CASSWTGVRTDTQYF

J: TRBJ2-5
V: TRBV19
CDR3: CASRGAGGERETQYF

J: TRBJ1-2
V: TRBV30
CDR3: CAWSVRGRGDYGYTF

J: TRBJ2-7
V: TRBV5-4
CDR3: CASSATSGGYEQYF

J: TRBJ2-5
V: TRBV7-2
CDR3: CASSAGQGWVVQETQYF

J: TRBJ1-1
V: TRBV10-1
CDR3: CASSESQPGHVNTEAFF

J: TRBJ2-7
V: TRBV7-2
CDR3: CASSLGGSGRGYEQYF

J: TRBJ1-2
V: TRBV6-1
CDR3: CASSDAGAGAGGYTF

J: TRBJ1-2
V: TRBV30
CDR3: CAWSVLSNYGYTF

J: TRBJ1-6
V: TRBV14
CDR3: CASSRVANSPLHF

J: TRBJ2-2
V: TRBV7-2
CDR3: CASSLRGLAGGTGELFF

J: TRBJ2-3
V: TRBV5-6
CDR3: CASSLPGQGTDTQYF

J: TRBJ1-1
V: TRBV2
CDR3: CASSVSYTEAFF

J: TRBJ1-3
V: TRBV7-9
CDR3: CASSPSSIRDPGDTIYF

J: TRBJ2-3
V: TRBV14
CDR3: CASSPGIAGGADTQYF

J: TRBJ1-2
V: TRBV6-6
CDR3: CASRDRTGGRYGYTF

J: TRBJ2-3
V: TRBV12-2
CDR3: CASRLAQRRELGDTQYF

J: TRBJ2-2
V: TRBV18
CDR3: CASSHRAGELFF

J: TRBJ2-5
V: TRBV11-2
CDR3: CASTGGPRETQYF

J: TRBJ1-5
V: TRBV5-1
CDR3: CASSLSAGQPQHF

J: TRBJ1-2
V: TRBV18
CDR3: CASSPGTGGHGYTF

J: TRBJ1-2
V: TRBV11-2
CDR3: CASSLARGHGYTF